One and the same sample provided the 5 T cell receptor beta chains below, sequenced in a study of T cell clusters in autoimmune cytopenias. TRB was amplified by touch-down multiplex PCR, primer pools A and B combined. No DNA is given; TCRdb re-called the multiplex PCR reads and lists each CDR3 protein once. The specimen's table records 5,000 to 6,500 distinct CDR3 sequences. Each sample's input was approximately 270 ng genomic DNA, about 38,000 genome equivalents. This sample was shared with a second study, whose subject was T cell repertoires in aging, cancer and after chemotherapy.

Material: peripheral blood. The receptors derive from a human donor in good health.

The genes are TRBV20-1 and TRBJ1-2; TCRdb returns TRBD1, unconfirmable since there is no DNA. The CDR3 contains 14 residues. Germline CDR1 and CDR2: DFQATT and SNEGSKA (reference sequence). The CDR3: CSASQGALNYGYTF.

The chain is built from TRBV4-1 and TRBJ1-2; TCRdb returns TRBD1, unconfirmable since there is no DNA. The germline V gene has CDR1 MGHRA and CDR2 YSYEKL. The CDR3 contains 16 residues. CDR3 amino acids: CASSLGVGQKNYGYTF.

This clonotype is classed as medium-sized by frequency. The J gene is TRBJ2-1, the V gene TRBV7-6; as DNA is missing, the TRBD1 call by TCRdb cannot be tested. The CDR3 consists of 16 residues. From germline, CDR1 is SGHVS and CDR2 FNYEAQ. The chain's CDR3 is CASSKRQGEANNEQFF.

The chain joins TRBV20-1 to TRBJ2-3; TCRdb gives TRBD1 as the D gene, but with no DNA this cannot be confirmed. Germline V gene lookup returns CDR1 DFQATT and CDR2 SNEGSKA (reference sequence). The CDR3 is 15 amino acids. CDR3: CSARDRGPITDTQYF.

The chain recombines TRBV20-1 with TRBJ1-2; TCRdb outputs TRBD1, but without DNA this stays unchecked. The CDR3 covers 15 residues. Germline CDR1 DFQATT, CDR2 SNEGSKA (reference sequence). CDR3 in amino acids: CSARQGQGAPYGYTF.